This note documents a single T cell receptor (beta chain) sequence. What it recognizes is unknown. The record originates from a study of chemoradiotherapy in HPV16-positive cancers. The method was immunoSEQ multiplex PCR; TCRdb's version includes in-frame clones alone and lacks a portion of them. The sample has hundreds of clones; approximately 89% are singletons. Germline V gene lookup returns CDR1 SGHTA and CDR2 FQGTGA. CDR3 length equals 13 residues. V was pared by 3 bases and J by 10 bases, with 6 bases of the junction left unmatched. Study observations and caveats: In HPV16-positive patients, HPV-responsive T-cell expansion tracked better recurrence-free survival. During treatment, candidate HPV-specific clones and E7-related motifs expanded in tumor.

The sequence was collected from a human donor with HPV-associated anogenital cancer. This chain joins TRBV7-3 and TRBJ1-5, with TRBD1 matching 7 bases. The specimen comprised tumor tissue, sampled from a patient who underwent chemoradiotherapy. CDR3 residues: CASSFTWDSPQHF. CDR3 nucleotides: TGTGCCAGCAGCTTCACCTGGGACAGTCCCCAGCATTTT.